This T cell receptor beta chain was sequenced for a study of vaccination and CD4 T cells after COVID-19. Overall study context: By nasal swab PCR, the convalescent patients were SARS-CoV-2 positive, with under 10 mild cases and one severe.

This sample's treatment: approximately 10-day PBMC culture with coronavirus spike peptide pools or control peptides (ViraFEST assay). Turning to this clonotype: What it recognizes is unknown.

The study sequenced cultured CD4+ T cell DNA using the Oncomine TCR Beta short-read assay. Scientists extracted genomic DNA from CD4+ T cells grown in culture. MiXCR was run by TCRdb on the PCR reads, yielding one entry per CDR3 protein. The sample lists some 15,000 distinct CDR3 sequences; 40% to 65% were seen once. V was cut by 1 base and J by 6 bases, with 13 bases left in between. The CDR3 runs to 14 residues. Germline loops: CDR1 SGHTA, CDR2 FQGNSA. The sample taken for sequencing was CD4+ T cells from blood, cultured in vitro. The chain links TRBV7-2 to TRBJ2-7, with D hard to call. The TCR originated in a human donor who had recovered from COVID-19. The CDR3 here is CASSLVGRATEQYF. The CDR3 DNA sequence: TGTGCCAGCAGCTTAGTGGGTCGAGCCACCGAGCAGTACTTC.